Following are 5 T cell receptor beta chains from one sample sequenced in a study of vaccination and CD4 T cells after COVID-19. Sample treatment: approximately nine-day PBMC culture with coronavirus spike peptide pools or control peptides (ViraFEST assay). Which antigens these TCRs recognize remains unknown. Sequenced with the Oncomine TCR Beta short-read assay was DNA taken from cultured CD4+ T cells. TCRdb recomputed calls from the PCR reads with MiXCR, one row per CDR3 protein. The sample has about 10,000 distinct CDR3 sequences, around 60% seen once. Sequenced sample: CD4+ T cells from blood, cultured in vitro. The receptor set was obtained from a human donor who had recovered from COVID-19.

This clonotype was found a few times. The J gene is TRBJ1-1, the V gene TRBV24-1; D not resolved. Trimming removed 5 bases from V and 1 base from J, with 4 bases in between. The CDR3 loop spans 12 amino acids. CDR1 and CDR2 from the germline V gene are KGHDR and SFDVKD. CDR3 sequence: CATSAGNTEAFF. CDR3 bases: TGTGCCACCAGTGCAGGGAACACTGAAGCTTTCTTT.

CDR3 bases: TGTGCCAGCAGCCCCGACTCGATCCAAGAGACCCAGTACTTC. Its protein product is CASSPDSIQETQYF. The chain recombines TRBV11-2 with TRBJ2-5; D is undetermined. V lost 5 bases to trimming and J lost 1 base, with 11 bases between them. Per germline, CDR1 SGHAT and CDR2 FQNNGV. The CDR3 totals 14 residues.

V gene TRBV14 combines with J gene TRBJ2-1, with 8 bases lining up with TRBD1. The germline gives CDR1 SGHDN, CDR2 FVKESK. V shed 6 bases, J shed 10 bases, and the junction held 8 bases outside the gene matches. The CDR3 totals 13 residues. The CDR3 is CASRPSGGREQFF. The CDR3, as DNA: TGTGCCAGCAGACCATCAGGGGGCAGGGAGCAGTTCTTC. Full variable domain (missing parts from reference TRBV14 and TRBJ2-1): EAGVTQFPSHSVIEKGQTVTLRCDPISGHDNLYWYRRVMGKEIKFLLHFVKESKQDESGMPNNRFLAERTGGTYSTLKVQPAELEDSGVYFCASRPSGGREQFFGPGTRLTVL.

This chain links TRBV4-2 with TRBJ2-5; tentative D call: TRBD2 (5 bases). V was trimmed by 0 bases and J by 7 bases, leaving 18 bases between them. The CDR3 is 16 residues long. Germline CDR1 reads LGHNA; CDR2 reads YNFKEQ. CDR3 loop: CASSQDKVGGLRTQYF. The CDR3 coding sequence is TGTGCCAGCAGCCAAGATAAAGTCGGCGGACTTCGGACCCAGTACTTC.

The chain has TRBV11-1 and TRBJ1-1; D not certain. The CDR3 has 17 amino acids. V was trimmed by 0 bases and J by 5 bases, leaving 19 bases between them. In germline, CDR1 is SGHAT, CDR2 FQDESV (reference sequence). The CDR3 is CASSLALPQDEVTEAFF. In nucleotides, the CDR3 is TGTGCCAGCAGCTTAGCCCTTCCCCAGGACGAAGTTACTGAAGCTTTCTTT.